The 16 T cell receptor beta chains listed next were all sequenced from one sample in a study of blood T cell repertoires in COVID-19. TCRdb's table, derived via immunoSEQ multiplex PCR, lists solely in-frame clones and lacks some. Among approximately 350,000 clones listed, about 93% were seen once. The sample taken for sequencing was peripheral blood. The receptors shown here come from a woman under 30 who had recovered from COVID-19.

The CDR3 sequence is CASSLAESGGYDEQFF. The CDR3 DNA is TGCGCCAGCAGCTTGGCCGAGTCGGGCGGGTACGATGAGCAGTTCTTC. The chain recombines TRBV5-1 with TRBJ2-1; maybe TRBD2 (5 bases). The germline CDR1 and CDR2 sequences are SGHRS and YFSETQ. V lost 0 bases, J lost 8 bases, and 18 bases lay in between. The CDR3 runs 16 residues.

The CDR3 DNA reads TGTGCCAGCAGTTACGCTTCTAGCGGGTTCTACAATGAGCAGTTCTTC. It encodes CASSYASSGFYNEQFF. The chain has TRBV6-2 or TRBV6-3 and TRBJ2-1; 8 positions agree with TRBD2. V was pared by 2 bases and J by 3 bases, with 6 bases of the junction left unmatched. Per germline, CDR1 MNHEY and CDR2 SVGEGT. CDR3 length equals 16 residues.

The V gene is TRBV10-3, the J gene TRBJ1-4, with 7 bases lining up with TRBD1. V was pared by 6 bases and J by 4 bases, with 11 bases of the junction left unmatched. Germline lookup yields CDR1 ENHRY and CDR2 SYGVKD. This CDR3 is built from 16 residues. CDR3 DNA sequence: TGTGCCATCAGGTCGGACAGTCAGGGGGGTAATGAAAAACTGTTTTTT. This codes for CAIRSDSQGGNEKLFF.

The rearrangement uses TRBV9 and TRBJ1-4; 7 nucleotides match TRBD1. The germline CDR1 and CDR2 sequences are SGDLS and YYNGEE. This CDR3 comprises 18 residues. J lost 3 bases, V lost 4 bases, and 15 bases had no gene match. CDR3 sequence (DNA): TGTGCCAGCAGCCCATCCAGGGACAGCCCTGCTTCTAATGAAAAACTGTTTTTT. It encodes CASSPSRDSPASNEKLFF.

The chain has TRBV19 and TRBJ2-6; 8 bases agree with TRBD1. With V trimmed by 2 bases and J by 3 bases, 9 bases remained unmatched. Looked up from germline, CDR1 is LNHDA and CDR2 is SQIVND (reference sequence). The CDR3 loop spans 18 amino acids. CDR3 sequence: CASSISGGSGFGANVLTF. In DNA form, the CDR3 reads TGTGCCAGTAGTATATCAGGGGGCTCTGGATTTGGGGCCAACGTCCTGACTTTC.

This chain uses TRBV11-3 with TRBJ2-7; D call uncertain. The CDR3 is 14 residues long. Per germline, CDR1 SGHNT and CDR2 YENEEA. The V end was cut by 2 bases, the J end by 3 bases, with 11 bases between. CDR3 bases: TGTGCCAGCAGCTTAAGCAGGTTAAACTACGAGCAGTACGTC. This gives the protein CASSLSRLNYEQYV.

CDR3 sequence reads: CASSQDRDQPQHF. The CDR3 nucleotides read TGCGCCAGCAGCCAAGATCGAGATCAGCCCCAGCATTTT. The V and J genes are TRBV4-3 and TRBJ1-5; no reliable D call. V lost 0 bases to trimming and J lost 5 bases, with 5 bases between them. The CDR3 has 13 residues. CDR1 is LGHNA and CDR2 is YSLEER in the germline V gene.

The chain uses TRBV7-8 and TRBJ2-3; D is uncertain. Germline CDR1 reads SGHVS; CDR2 reads FQNEAQ. Trimming took 2 bases from V and 0 from J, leaving 15 bases between them. The CDR3 sequence is 17 residues long. The CDR3 spells CASSLRSNQFSTDTQYF. The CDR3 region has the DNA TGTGCCAGCAGCTTAAGGAGTAACCAGTTTAGCACAGATACGCAGTATTTT.

V gene TRBV5-1 combines with J gene TRBJ2-1, with a tentative D call TRBD2 (6 bases). The CDR3 consists of 14 residues. V lost 4 bases to trimming and J lost 6 bases, with 14 bases between them. The V gene's germline CDR1 is SGHRS and CDR2 YFSETQ. CDR3 coding DNA: TGCGCCAGCAGCCCCCAGACTAGTGGCAATGAGCAGTTCTTC. It specifies CASSPQTSGNEQFF.

The chain employs TRBV6-5 and TRBJ1-6; possible D gene TRBD1, 6 bases. This CDR3 contains 15 residues. Germline-derived CDR1 and CDR2 are MNHEY and SVGAGI. Trimming took 6 bases from V and 2 from J, leaving 11 bases between them. The CDR3 is CASRAGTTYNSPLHF. The CDR3 nucleotides are TGTGCCAGCAGAGCCGGGACAACCTATAATTCACCCCTCCACTTT.

This chain connects TRBV4-1 to TRBJ2-7, with D tentatively TRBD2 (6 bases). CDR3 length: 16 amino acids. The ends were cut back, 4 bases at V and 4 bases at J, with 20 bases in the middle. The V gene's germline CDR1 is MGHRA and CDR2 YSYEKL. The CDR3 DNA reads as TGCGCCAGCAGCCCCACGCTCCCGGGACTGAGTTACGAGCAGTACGTC. It encodes CASSPTLPGLSYEQYV.

The chain has TRBV12-5 and TRBJ1-5, with D possibly TRBD1 on 5 matching bases. The V gene's germline CDR1 is LGHNT and CDR2 FRNRAP. The CDR3 is made up of 16 amino acids. With 7 bases removed from V and 2 bases from J, the gap between germline ends came to 18 bases. The CDR3 protein is CASAPPPGVGNQPQHF. CDR3 bases: TGTGCTAGTGCCCCTCCCCCGGGGGTGGGCAATCAGCCCCAGCATTTT.

The genes are TRBV7-8 and TRBJ2-1; 13 positions match TRBD2. The CDR3 contains 19 residues. The J segment lost 2 bases and the V segment lost 0 bases, leaving 7 bases of the junction unmatched. The germline V gene has CDR1 SGHVS and CDR2 FQNEAQ. The chain's CDR3 is CASSLARLAGGRPYNEQFF. The CDR3 DNA reads TGTGCCAGCAGCTTAGCGCGACTAGCGGGAGGCCGCCCCTACAATGAGCAGTTCTTC. The entire variable domain, with the rest obtained from reference TRBV7-8 and TRBJ2-1, is as follows: GAGVSQSPRYKVAKRGQDVALRCDPISGHVSLFWYQQALGQGPEFLTYFQNEAQLDKSGLPSDRFFAERPEGSVSTLKIQRTQQEDSAVYLCASSLARLAGGRPYNEQFFGPGTRLTVL.

The chain combines TRBV29-1 with TRBJ1-1; perhaps TRBD1 as D (6 bases). CDR3 size: 13 residues. V lost 7 bases to trimming and J lost 1 base, with 13 bases between them. CDR1 is SQVTM, CDR2 ANQGSEA, per germline. CDR3 amino acids: CSGTVLTNTEAFF. The CDR3 region has the DNA TGCAGCGGGACAGTCCTTACGAACACTGAAGCTTTCTTT.

The CDR3 sequence is CASSETDYGYTF. The CDR3 region has the DNA TGTGCCAGCAGCGAGACAGATTATGGCTACACCTTC. The J gene is TRBJ1-2, the V gene TRBV7-9, with D maybe TRBD1 (5 bases). Germline assignment: CDR1 SEHNR and CDR2 FQNEAQ (reference sequence). The V and J ends lost 5 bases and 5 bases respectively, with 9 bases between them. CDR3 length equals 12 residues. The full variable domain, rest sourced from reference TRBV7-9 and TRBJ1-2, is DTGVSQNPRHKITKRGQNVTFRCDPISEHNRLYWYRQTLGQGPEFLTYFQNEAQLEKSRLLSDRFSAERPKGSFSTLEIQRTEQGDSAMYLCASSETDYGYTFGSGTRLTVV.

The chain couples TRBV6-6 to TRBJ1-1; 8 bases match TRBD1. This CDR3 region has 15 residues. Germline loops: CDR1 MNHNY, CDR2 SVGAGI (reference sequence). V trimming: 6 bases; J trimming: 2 bases; junction bases outside the gene matches: 8. CDR3 sequence reads: CASSPTGGGNTEAFF. DNA of the CDR3: TGTGCCAGCAGCCCTACAGGGGGTGGTAACACTGAAGCTTTCTTT.